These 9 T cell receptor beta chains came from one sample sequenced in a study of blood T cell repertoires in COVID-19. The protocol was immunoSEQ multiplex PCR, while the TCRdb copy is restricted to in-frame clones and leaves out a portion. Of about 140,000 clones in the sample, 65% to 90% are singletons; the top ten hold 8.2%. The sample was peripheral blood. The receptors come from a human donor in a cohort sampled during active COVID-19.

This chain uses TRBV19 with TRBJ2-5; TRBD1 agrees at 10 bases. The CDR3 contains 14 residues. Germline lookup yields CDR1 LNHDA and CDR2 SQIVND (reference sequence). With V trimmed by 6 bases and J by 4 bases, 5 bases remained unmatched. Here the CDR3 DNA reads TGTGCCAGTAGGGGACAGGGGTCGCGAGAGACCCAGTACTTC. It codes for CASRGQGSRETQYF.

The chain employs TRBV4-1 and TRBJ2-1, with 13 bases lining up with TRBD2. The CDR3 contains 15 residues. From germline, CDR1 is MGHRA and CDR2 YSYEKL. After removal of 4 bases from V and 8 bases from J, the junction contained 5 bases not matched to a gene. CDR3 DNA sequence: TGCGCCAGCAGCCCTCCGGGACTAGCGGGATATGAGCAGTTCTTC. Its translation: CASSPPGLAGYEQFF.

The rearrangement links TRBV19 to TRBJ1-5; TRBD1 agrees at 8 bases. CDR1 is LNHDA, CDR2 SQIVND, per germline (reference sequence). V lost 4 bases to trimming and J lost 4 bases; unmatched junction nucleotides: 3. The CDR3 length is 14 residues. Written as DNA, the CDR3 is TGTGCCAGTAGTACCCGACAGGGGAATCAGCCCCAGCATTTT. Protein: CASSTRQGNQPQHF.

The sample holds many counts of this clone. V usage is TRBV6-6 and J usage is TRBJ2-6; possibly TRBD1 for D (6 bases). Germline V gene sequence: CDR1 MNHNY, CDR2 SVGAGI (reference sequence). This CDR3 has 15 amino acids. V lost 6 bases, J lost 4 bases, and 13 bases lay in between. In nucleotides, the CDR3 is TGTGCCAGCAGCAACCCAGGGGAAGGGGCCAACGTCCTGACTTTC. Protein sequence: CASSNPGEGANVLTF.

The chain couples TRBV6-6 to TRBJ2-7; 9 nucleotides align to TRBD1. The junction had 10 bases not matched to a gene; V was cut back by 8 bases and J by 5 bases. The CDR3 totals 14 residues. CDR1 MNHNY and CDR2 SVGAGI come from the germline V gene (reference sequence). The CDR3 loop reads CASGRTGGRDEQYF. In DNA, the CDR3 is TGTGCCAGCGGCCGAACAGGGGGCAGGGACGAGCAGTACTTC.

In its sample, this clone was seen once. CDR3 DNA: TGTGCCAGCTCACCTACAGGGGGCAAAAGGACTGAAGCTTTCTTT. Its translation is CASSPTGGKRTEAFF. The J gene is TRBJ1-1, the V gene TRBV18; 9 bases are shared with TRBD1. Germline V gene lookup returns CDR1 KGHSH and CDR2 LQKENI. Unmatched junction bases numbered 7, after V lost 3 bases and J lost 5 bases. CDR3 length: 15 amino acids.

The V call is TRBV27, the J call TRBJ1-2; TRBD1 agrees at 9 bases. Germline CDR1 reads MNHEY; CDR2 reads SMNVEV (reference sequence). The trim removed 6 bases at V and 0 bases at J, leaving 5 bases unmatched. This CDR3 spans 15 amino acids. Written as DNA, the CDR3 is TGTGCCAGCAGGGGGACAGGGCGAGCTAACTATGGCTACACCTTC. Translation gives CASRGTGRANYGYTF.

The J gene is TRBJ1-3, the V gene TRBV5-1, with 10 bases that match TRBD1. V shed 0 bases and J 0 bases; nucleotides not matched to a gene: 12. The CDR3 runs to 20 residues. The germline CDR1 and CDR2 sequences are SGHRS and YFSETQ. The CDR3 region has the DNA TGCGCCAGCAGCTTGGGCCGGGACAGGGGTCACCTCCTCTCTGGAAACACCATATATTTT. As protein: CASSLGRDRGHLLSGNTIYF.

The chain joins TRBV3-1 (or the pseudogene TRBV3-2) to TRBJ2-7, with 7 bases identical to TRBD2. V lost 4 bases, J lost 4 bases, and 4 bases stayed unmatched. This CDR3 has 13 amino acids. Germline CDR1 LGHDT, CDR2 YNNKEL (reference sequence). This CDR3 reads CASSPHGRYEQYF. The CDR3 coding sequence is TGTGCCAGCAGCCCCCACGGGAGGTACGAGCAGTACTTC.